This TCR beta chain was found in a study of preoperative IRX-2 immunotherapy in early breast cancer. Treatment in this sample: preoperative locoregional IRX-2 cytokine immunotherapy. Patients received preoperative, locoregional IRX-2 cytokine immunotherapy in a phase Ib study. Per germline, CDR1 ENHRY and CDR2 SYGVKD. The germline V and J ends were trimmed by 2 bases and 4 bases, with 8 bases remaining between them. This CDR3 comprises 13 residues. Data came from immunoSEQ multiplex PCR; TCRdb stores just in-frame clones and leaves some out. The sample yields around 60,000 clones, approximately 94% seen once.

Sampling was performed from a patient treated with IRX-2 immunotherapy. The sequence derives from a human donor with breast cancer. The gene calls are TRBV10-3 and TRBJ1-2; tentatively, D is TRBD1 (6 bases). This CDR3 reads CAISERDTYGYTF. In DNA form, the CDR3 reads TGTGCCATCAGTGAGAGGGACACCTATGGCTACACCTTC.